The 32 T cell receptor beta chains given below trace back to one sample, sequenced in a study of blood T cell repertoires in COVID-19. Sequencing was performed with immunoSEQ multiplex PCR; in TCRdb, only in-frame clones are kept and a portion is missing. The table records under 200,000 clones, around four fifths of them present only once. The material sequenced was peripheral blood. All receptors derive from a man between 40 and 49 years old who had recovered from COVID-19.

J is TRBJ2-5 and V is TRBV4-2; 7 bases align to TRBD2. In germline, CDR1 is LGHNA, CDR2 YNFKEQ. CDR3 length: 15 residues. V was pared by 1 base and J by 3 bases, with 5 bases of the junction left unmatched. In nucleotides, the CDR3 is TGTGCCAGCAGCCAAGGGGCGGGAGTAAAAGAGACCCAGTACTTC. Residues: CASSQGAGVKETQYF.

V is TRBV6-5 and J is TRBJ2-1, with 7 bases fitting TRBD2. From germline, CDR1 is MNHEY and CDR2 SVGAGI. This CDR3 is built from 14 residues. The V segment lost 0 bases and the J segment 6 bases; nucleotides outside the gene matches: 2. In DNA, the CDR3 is TGTGCCAGCAGTTACTCGGGAGGGACCAATGAGCAGTTCTTC. Translated, it gives CASSYSGGTNEQFF.

The V call is TRBV30, the J call TRBJ2-3; D remains ambiguous. The CDR3 has 13 amino acids. The ends were cut back, 3 bases at V and 4 bases at J, with 11 bases in the middle. The germline CDR1 and CDR2 sequences are GTSNPN and SVGIG (reference sequence). The CDR3 nucleotides are TGTGCCTGGAGCACTGGCGGCCCAGATACGCAGTATTTT. Protein sequence: CAWSTGGPDTQYF.

The gene calls are TRBV7-3 and TRBJ2-5; TRBD2 matches 8 bases. CDR1 and CDR2 from the germline V gene are SGHTA and FQGTGA. CDR3 size: 15 residues. V dropped 2 bases and J dropped 1; count of bases not matched to a gene: 3. The CDR3 region has the DNA TGTGCCAGCAGCTTAGGGGCGGGGGGCCAAGAGACCCAGTACTTC. It specifies CASSLGAGGQETQYF.

Points on this clone: At one end, the junction sequence differs from germline, possibly due to a read error. CDR3 sequence: CASRYSTSGRRGNEQFF. CDR3 nucleotides: TGTGCCAGCAGGTACTCAACTAGCGGGAGGAGGGGCAATGAGCAGTTCTTC. The chain employs TRBV6-2 or TRBV6-3 and TRBJ2-1; TRBD2 aligns across 12 bases. Germline CDR1 is MNHEY and CDR2 is SVGEGT. The CDR3 sequence is 17 residues long.

This chain connects TRBV7-2 to TRBJ1-2; TRBD1 matches 9 bases. Germline-derived CDR1 and CDR2 are SGHTA and FQGNSA. This CDR3 contains 13 residues. Trimming removed 6 bases from V and 8 bases from J; junction bases left unmatched: 7. In DNA, the CDR3 is TGTGCCAGCAGAACTACAGGGGGCAAAGGCTACACCTTC. Protein: CASRTTGGKGYTF.

This chain uses TRBV11-3 with TRBJ1-1, with a tentative D call TRBD1 (5 bases). The CDR3 loop spans 14 amino acids. Between the trimmed V and J ends, which lost 5 bases and 2 bases, there was a span of 12 bases. Germline values: CDR1 SGHNT, CDR2 YENEEA. CDR3 DNA: TGTGCCAGCAGCGGGGTGACAGCTAACACTGAAGCTTTCTTT. Residues: CASSGVTANTEAFF.

The chain carries TRBV11-3 and TRBJ2-5, with a possible D match to TRBD2 (6 bases). V was shortened by 5 bases and J by 4 bases, with 11 bases between the two germline ends. The germline CDR1 and CDR2 sequences are SGHNT and YENEEA. The CDR3 has 13 residues. CDR3 DNA sequence: TGTGCCAGCAGCGCCCCGGGACTAGAGACCCAGTACTTC. Translating it yields CASSAPGLETQYF.

The chain recombines TRBV11-3 with TRBJ2-3; 10 bases are shared with TRBD2. This CDR3 is 19 amino acids long. The V gene's germline CDR1 is SGHNT and CDR2 YENEEA. The V and J ends lost 5 bases and 0 bases, in that order; junction bases with no gene match: 14. The CDR3 bases are TGTGCCAGCAGCAGAACCCCCGGGACTAGCGCCACTAGCACAGATACGCAGTATTTT. This codes for CASSRTPGTSATSTDTQYF.

This sequence joins TRBV28 and TRBJ1-1, with 7 positions matching TRBD1. This CDR3 has 14 residues. CDR1 is MDHEN, CDR2 SYDVKM, per germline. The ends lost 6 bases at V and 10 bases at J; junction bases unmatched: 14. This chain's CDR3 is CASSYQGGARRAFF. The CDR3 DNA is TGTGCCAGCAGCTACCAAGGGGGCGCAAGGCGAGCTTTCTTT.

The chain couples TRBV11-2 to TRBJ2-2, with 12 bases lining up with TRBD2. This CDR3 has 19 residues. The germline gives CDR1 SGHAT, CDR2 FQNNGV. Trimming at V came to 2 bases and at J to 0 bases, leaving 7 bases not matched to a gene. In DNA form, the CDR3 reads TGTGCCAGCAGCTTACCGACTAGCGGGAGCTCCGCGAACACCGGGGAGCTGTTTTTT. Protein sequence: CASSLPTSGSSANTGELFF. Full variable domain (outside the CDR3, taken from reference TRBV11-2 and TRBJ2-2): EAGVAQSPRYKIIEKRQSVAFWCNPISGHATLYWYQQILGQGPKLLIQFQNNGVVDDSQLPKDRFSAERLKGVDSTLKIQPAKLEDSAVYLCASSLPTSGSSANTGELFFGEGSRLTVL.

The V gene is TRBV7-2, the J gene TRBJ1-2; no clear D gene. The CDR3 sequence is 18 residues long. V was trimmed by 1 base and J by 0 bases, leaving 18 bases between them. Per germline, CDR1 SGHTA and CDR2 FQGNSA. The CDR3 DNA follows: TGTGCCAGCAGCTTAGACTCCCCCCGGGTGAAGACTAACTATGGCTACACCTTC. This codes for CASSLDSPRVKTNYGYTF.

This chain joins TRBV5-4 and TRBJ2-2; D call uncertain. The CDR3 is made up of 14 amino acids. Germline values: CDR1 SGHNT, CDR2 YYREEE (reference sequence). V shed 0 bases and J shed 2 bases, with 5 bases lying between them. This CDR3 reads CASSLELNTGELFF. For the CDR3, the DNA is TGTGCCAGCAGCTTGGAATTAAACACCGGGGAGCTGTTTTTT.

This chain links TRBV18 with TRBJ2-5; D is uncertain. The length of the CDR3 is 14 residues. Between the trimmed V and J ends, which lost 5 bases and 2 bases, there was a span of 12 bases. Per germline, CDR1 KGHSH and CDR2 LQKENI. The CDR3: CASSKPAGQETQYF. As DNA, the CDR3 is TGTGCCAGCTCAAAACCGGCCGGGCAAGAGACCCAGTACTTC.

V gene TRBV7-9 combines with J gene TRBJ1-4, with 10 bases lining up with TRBD1. Trimming took 4 bases from V and 4 from J; bases not matched to a gene: 6. Germline loops: CDR1 SEHNR, CDR2 FQNEAQ (reference sequence). The CDR3 runs to 16 residues. The CDR3 protein is CASSSDRGGYNEKLFF. The CDR3 DNA is TGTGCCAGCAGCTCGGACAGGGGGGGATATAATGAAAAACTGTTTTTT.

This rearrangement joins TRBV30 to TRBJ2-7; the D is unclear. Germline values: CDR1 GTSNPN, CDR2 SVGIG (reference sequence). V was cut by 3 bases and J by 0 bases, with 12 bases left in between. This CDR3 comprises 14 residues. CDR3 coding DNA: TGTGCCTGGAGGGTCACTCCCCCCTCCTACGAGCAGTACTTC. Translated, it gives CAWRVTPPSYEQYF.

This clone has more than one count but fewer than ten. The CDR3 protein is CASNQAGANYGYTF. The DNA of the CDR3 is TGTGCCAGCAACCAAGCCGGAGCTAACTATGGCTACACCTTC. V and J are TRBV6-6 and TRBJ1-2; D unclear. This CDR3 is built from 14 residues. Looked up from germline, CDR1 is MNHNY and CDR2 is SVGAGI (reference sequence). Deletions cut 7 bases from V and 0 bases from J, with 12 bases between.

The CDR3 DNA is TGTGCCAGTAGTAGACAGGGGCCTAGCTCCTACAATGAGCAGTTCTTC. Amino acids: CASSRQGPSSYNEQFF. J is TRBJ2-1 and V is TRBV19; 8 positions match TRBD1. The CDR3 extends over 16 amino acids. Looked up from germline, CDR1 is LNHDA and CDR2 is SQIVND (reference sequence). V gave up 4 bases and J gave up 0 bases; unmatched junction bases: 5.

The J gene is TRBJ1-1, the V gene TRBV6-5; D uncertain. V was cut by 8 bases and J by 1 base, with 11 bases left in between. CDR3 size: 13 residues. Germline V gene lookup returns CDR1 MNHEY and CDR2 SVGAGI. Written as DNA, the CDR3 is TGTGCCAGCCAAACGAGGGAGAACACTGAAGCTTTCTTT. Its protein is CASQTRENTEAFF.

J is TRBJ2-1 and V is TRBV7-2; perhaps TRBD2 as D (6 bases). The germline CDR1 and CDR2 sequences are SGHTA and FQGNSA. The CDR3 covers 14 residues. V was pared by 5 bases and J by 9 bases, with 17 bases between. The CDR3 region has the DNA TGTGCCAGCAGCCAACAGGAGGGGACCATTGAGCAGTTCTTC. Its protein product is CASSQQEGTIEQFF.

CDR3 sequence reads: CASNQASGYTF. The DNA of the CDR3 is TGTGCCAGCAACCAGGCGAGTGGCTACACCTTC. This rearrangement joins TRBV12-3 or TRBV12-4 to TRBJ1-2; D is unresolved. The CDR3 has 11 amino acids. V was trimmed by 7 bases and J by 7 bases, leaving 10 bases between them.

This chain uses TRBV24-1 with TRBJ2-1, with D maybe TRBD1 (5 bases). Looked up from germline, CDR1 is KGHDR and CDR2 is SFDVKD. Trimming took 0 bases from V and 3 from J, leaving 11 bases between them. This CDR3 is built from 16 residues. The CDR3 DNA follows: TGTGCCACCAGTGATTTGCAGACAGTAGACTACAATGAGCAGTTCTTC. It translates to CATSDLQTVDYNEQFF.

The CDR3, as DNA: TGTGCCAGCAGTCCCCTAGCAGGCGAGCAGTACTTC. Protein: CASSPLAGEQYF. The chain has TRBV2 and TRBJ2-7, with D tentatively TRBD2 (5 bases). The length of the CDR3 is 12 residues. Trimming took off 5 bases at V and 6 bases at J, with 11 bases between the two ends. The germline gives CDR1 SNHLY, CDR2 FYNNEI.

The J gene is TRBJ2-1, the V gene TRBV15, with 8 nucleotides matching TRBD1. This CDR3 has 14 amino acids. The V and J ends lost 6 bases and 8 bases, in that order; junction bases with no gene match: 9. Germline-derived CDR1 and CDR2 are LNHNV and YYDKDF (reference sequence). CDR3 loop: CATRVRTGFHEQFF. CDR3 nucleotides: TGTGCCACCAGAGTCAGGACAGGGTTTCATGAGCAGTTCTTC.

As to this clone: Sequence at one end of the junction differs from germline and may be a read error. The chain combines TRBV4-3 with TRBJ1-1; no firm D call. The CDR3 has 13 residues. Germline-derived CDR1 and CDR2 are LGHNA and YSLEER. The CDR3 loop reads CTSSRAGYTEAFF. The CDR3 DNA reads as TGCACCAGCAGCCGGGCGGGGTACACTGAAGCTTTCTTT.

This chain connects TRBV7-2 to TRBJ1-5; the D gene is possibly TRBD1 (5 bases). This CDR3 is built from 16 residues. Germline V gene data show CDR1 as SGHTA and CDR2 as FQGNSA. Trimming cost V 2 bases and J 2 bases, with 13 bases left between them. The CDR3 nucleotides read TGTGCCAGCAGCTTATATTCACAGGTGGGCAATCAGCCCCAGCATTTT. As protein: CASSLYSQVGNQPQHF. The whole variable domain, filled in from reference TRBV7-2 and TRBJ1-5, reads GAGVSQSPSNKVTEKGKDVELRCDPISGHTALYWYRQSLGQGLEFLIYFQGNSAPDKSGLPSDRFSAERTGGSVSTLTIQRTQQEDSAVYLCASSLYSQVGNQPQHFGDGTRLSIL.

The chain uses TRBV28 and TRBJ1-2; weak D call: TRBD1 (5 bases). The V gene lost 3 bases and the J gene lost 8 bases, with 16 bases spanning the gap. Germline V gives CDR1 MDHEN, CDR2 SYDVKM. CDR3 length: 14 amino acids. CDR3 loop: CASSLTGRVEGYTF. The CDR3 DNA follows: TGTGCCAGCAGTTTGACGGGCAGGGTCGAAGGCTACACCTTC.

V and J are TRBV28 and TRBJ2-5; 9 nucleotides match TRBD2. The CDR3 has 15 amino acids. J was trimmed by 5 bases and V by 2 bases; bases with no gene match: 6. In germline, CDR1 is MDHEN, CDR2 SYDVKM. The CDR3 is CASSLAGGPGETQYF. The CDR3 DNA reads TGTGCCAGCAGTTTAGCGGGAGGGCCAGGGGAGACCCAGTACTTC.

V usage is TRBV4-1 and J usage is TRBJ1-2; 8 positions match TRBD1. Germline CDR1 MGHRA, CDR2 YSYEKL. This CDR3 comprises 15 residues. Trimming at V came to 4 bases and at J to 1 base, leaving 5 bases not matched to a gene. CDR3 nucleotide sequence: TGCGCCAGCAGCCCCGGGACAGGACTTAACTATGGCTACACCTTC. The encoded protein is CASSPGTGLNYGYTF.

The chain uses TRBV28 and TRBJ2-1; possible D gene TRBD2, 6 bases. Germline lookup yields CDR1 MDHEN and CDR2 SYDVKM. The CDR3 covers 14 residues. The V end lost 7 bases, the J end lost 0 bases, and 10 bases lay between the germline ends. The CDR3 DNA reads TGTGCCAGCACCCCAGCGGGCTCCTACAATGAGCAGTTCTTC. This sequence encodes CASTPAGSYNEQFF.

This chain uses TRBV2 with TRBJ2-5; 8 nucleotides match TRBD1. Germline V lookup: CDR1 SNHLY, CDR2 FYNNEI. The ends lost 2 bases at V and 5 bases at J; junction bases unmatched: 7. The CDR3 extends over 15 amino acids. CDR3 DNA: TGTGCCAGCAGTGAACGGACAGGGATAGGGGAGACCCAGTACTTC. Amino acids: CASSERTGIGETQYF. Full variable domain (missing parts from reference TRBV2 and TRBJ2-5): EPEVTQTPSHQVTQMGQEVILRCVPISNHLYFYWYRQILGQKVEFLVSFYNNEISEKSEIFDDQFSVERPDGSNFTLKIRSTKLEDSAMYFCASSERTGIGETQYFGPGTRLLVL.

The chain recombines TRBV4-2 with TRBJ2-5; a weak D match, TRBD2 (6 bases). This CDR3 has 15 amino acids. Per the germline V gene, CDR1 is LGHNA and CDR2 is YNFKEQ. V was clipped by 0 bases and J by 5 bases, with 13 bases between them. The DNA for the CDR3 is TGTGCCAGCAGCCAAGATCCGGGAGTCAAGGAGACCCAGTACTTC. Amino acids: CASSQDPGVKETQYF.